This TCR beta chain stems from a study of graft-versus-host responses after intestinal transplantation. The study's findings and limits: The study associated peak circulating GvH clone levels with early post-transplant HvG declines. Detection of GvH clones occurred in recipient marrow, and some had their first appearance in ileum or blood.

V was trimmed by 0 bases and J by 6 bases, leaving 17 bases between them. Germline assignment: CDR1 WSHSY and CDR2 SAAADI. The CDR3 has 16 amino acids. Sequencing used immunoSEQ multiplex PCR; TCRdb keeps in-frame clones, though not all of them. The top ten clones hold less than 0.4% of a sample with 84,000 or so clones, more than 90% of them seen once. Note on this clone: Its specificity is unknown.

The gene calls are TRBV10-2 and TRBJ1-1; no clear D gene. Sequencing used unstimulated CD4+ T cells sorted from spleen or lymph node cells, obtained before intestinal transplant. The TCR originated in a human donor who received an intestinal transplant. CDR3 DNA: TGCGCCAGCAGTGAGTCAAGGAGTAGTTCGAGGTCTGAAGCTTTCTTT. It is translated as CASSESRSSSRSEAFF.